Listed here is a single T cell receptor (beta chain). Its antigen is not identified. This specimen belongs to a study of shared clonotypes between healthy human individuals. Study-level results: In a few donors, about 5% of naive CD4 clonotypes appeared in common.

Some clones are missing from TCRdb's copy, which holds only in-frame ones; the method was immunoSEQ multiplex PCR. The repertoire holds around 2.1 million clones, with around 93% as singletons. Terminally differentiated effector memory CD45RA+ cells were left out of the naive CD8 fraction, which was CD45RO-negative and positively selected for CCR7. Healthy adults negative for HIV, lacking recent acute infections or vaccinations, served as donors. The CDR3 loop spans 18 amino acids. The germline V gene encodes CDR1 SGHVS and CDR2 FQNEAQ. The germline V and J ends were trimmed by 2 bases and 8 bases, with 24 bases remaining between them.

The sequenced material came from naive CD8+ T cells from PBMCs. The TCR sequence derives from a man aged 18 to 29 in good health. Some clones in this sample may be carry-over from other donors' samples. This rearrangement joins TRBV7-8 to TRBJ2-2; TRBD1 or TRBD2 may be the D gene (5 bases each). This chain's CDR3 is CASSLLFIGAPFGGELFF. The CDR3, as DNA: TGTGCCAGCAGCTTATTATTTATCGGGGCGCCGTTTGGAGGGGAGCTGTTTTTT.